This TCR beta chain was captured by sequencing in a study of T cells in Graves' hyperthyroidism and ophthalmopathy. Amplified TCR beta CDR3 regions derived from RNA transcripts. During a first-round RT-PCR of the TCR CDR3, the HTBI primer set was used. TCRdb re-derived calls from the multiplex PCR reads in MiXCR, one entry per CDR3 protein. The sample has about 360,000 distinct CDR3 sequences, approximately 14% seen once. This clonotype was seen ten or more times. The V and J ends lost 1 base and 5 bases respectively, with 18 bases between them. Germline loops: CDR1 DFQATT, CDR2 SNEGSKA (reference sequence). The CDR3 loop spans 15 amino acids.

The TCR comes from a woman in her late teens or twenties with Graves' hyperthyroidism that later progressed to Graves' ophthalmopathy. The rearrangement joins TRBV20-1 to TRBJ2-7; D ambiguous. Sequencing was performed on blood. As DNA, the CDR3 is TGCAGTGCTAGAGGAGGAGTTCGGAGAACCCACGAGCAGTACTTC. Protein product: CSARGGVRRTHEQYF.